The 17 T cell receptor beta chains presented below share a single source sample, sequenced in a study of T cells in Graves' hyperthyroidism and ophthalmopathy. RNA transcripts provided the source from which TCR beta CDR3 regions were amplified. HTBI primers drove first-round RT-PCR of the TCR CDR3. MiXCR was run by TCRdb on the multiplex PCR reads, yielding one entry per CDR3 protein. The data contain a few hundred thousand distinct CDR3 sequences, 15% to 19% of them singletons. The sample comprised blood. The receptors here all came from a woman younger than 30 with Graves' hyperthyroidism.

This clonotype occurred many times. The chain employs TRBV14 and TRBJ2-1; the match to TRBD2 covers 11 bases. Trimming took 0 bases from V and 6 from J; bases not matched to a gene: 7. Germline CDR1 is SGHDN and CDR2 is FVKESK. CDR3 length equals 17 residues. CDR3 in DNA: TGTGCCAGCAGCCAAGAGGGACTAGCGGAGTTCCTCAATGAGCAGTTCTTC. The encoded protein is CASSQEGLAEFLNEQFF.

Comments on this clonotype: This could be a read error, since a much larger clone is one nucleotide away. This chain uses TRBV11-3 with TRBJ2-7; 7 nucleotides agree with TRBD2. Germline V gene lookup returns CDR1 SGHNT and CDR2 YENEEA. The CDR3 length is 14 residues. DNA of the CDR3: TGTGCCAGCAGCTTAAGGGAGGGGTACTACGGGCAGTACTTC. Translating gives CASSLREGYYGQYF. Together with reference TRBV11-3 and TRBJ2-7, the CDR3 gives the full variable domain: EAGVVQSPRYKIIEKKQPVAFWCNPISGHNTLYWYLQNLGQGPELLIRYENEEAVDDSQLPKDRFSAERLKGVDSTLKIQPAELGDSAVYLCASSLREGYYGQYFGPGTRLTVT.

V and J are TRBV12-3 or TRBV12-4 and TRBJ2-5; 11 bases match TRBD2. The CDR3 is 16 amino acids. Trimming removed 5 bases from V and 5 bases from J; junction bases left unmatched: 10. The CDR3 coding sequence is TGTGCCAGCAGTCCTTCGCTAGCGGGAGGAATGGAGACCCAGTACTTC. Translating gives CASSPSLAGGMETQYF.

With regard to this clonotype: A read error may explain this, as a much larger clone is one base away. The V gene is TRBV12-3 or TRBV12-4, the J gene TRBJ2-6; D is unclear. V was pared by 6 bases and J by 0 bases, with 6 bases between. The CDR3 length is 14 residues. CDR3 coding DNA: TGTGCCAGCAGGAGAGGCTCTGGGGCCAACGTCCTGACTTTC. It specifies CASRRGSGANVLTF.

The table lists this clonotype with many counts. This chain connects TRBV9 to TRBJ1-5; D ambiguous. The ends were cut back, 5 bases at V and 4 bases at J, with 13 bases in the middle. CDR3 length: 14 amino acids. Per the germline V gene, CDR1 is SGDLS and CDR2 is YYNGEE. The CDR3 DNA sequence: TGTGCCAGCAGTGAGACACGGTATAATCAGCCCCAGCATTTT. This translates into CASSETRYNQPQHF.

The chain is built from TRBV4-1 and TRBJ2-7; 13 bases match TRBD2. This CDR3 comprises 16 residues. J was trimmed by 6 bases and V by 4 bases; bases with no gene match: 9. CDR1 MGHRA and CDR2 YSYEKL come from the germline V gene. CDR3 residues: CASSPELAGGLGEQYF. The CDR3 bases are TGCGCCAGCAGCCCAGAACTAGCGGGAGGGCTCGGCGAGCAGTACTTC.

This clonotype was seen many times. The chain is built from TRBV20-1 and TRBJ1-2; possible D gene TRBD1, 5 bases. The CDR3 extends over 15 amino acids. CDR1 and CDR2 from the germline V gene are DFQATT and SNEGSKA (reference sequence). In DNA form, the CDR3 reads TGCACCGCTTCAGGGTTGAACCCCTCTCACTATGGCTACACCTTC. This sequence encodes CTASGLNPSHYGYTF.

J is TRBJ2-3 and V is TRBV12-3 or TRBV12-4, with D tentatively TRBD1 (5 bases). Between the trimmed V and J ends, which lost 6 bases and 10 bases, there was a span of 14 bases. This CDR3 comprises 12 residues. Written as DNA, the CDR3 is TGTGCCAGCAGCCGACAGATCACGGCGCAGTATTTT. It translates to CASSRQITAQYF.

This clonotype has a count of ten or more. This chain connects TRBV11-3 to TRBJ2-3; no firm D call. V was clipped by 1 base and J by 6 bases, with 14 bases between them. This CDR3 contains 15 residues. Germline V gene sequence: CDR1 SGHNT, CDR2 YENEEA. CDR3 region: CASSLVAGSGDTQYF. CDR3 coding DNA: TGTGCCAGCAGCTTAGTTGCCGGTTCTGGTGATACGCAGTATTTT.

The J gene is TRBJ2-5, the V gene TRBV29-1, with D tentatively TRBD1 (5 bases). This CDR3 is 15 amino acids long. CDR1 SQVTM and CDR2 ANQGSEA come from the germline V gene. Trimming removed 6 bases from V and 5 bases from J, with 22 bases in between. The CDR3: CSVVGVAGIGETQYF. CDR3 DNA sequence: TGCAGCGTCGTTGGGGTAGCAGGGATCGGGGAGACCCAGTACTTC. Complete variable domain (other parts from reference TRBV29-1 and TRBJ2-5): SAVISQKPSRDICQRGTSLTIQCQVDSQVTMMFWYRQQPGQSLTLIATANQGSEATYESGFVIDKFPISRPNLTFSTLTVSNMSPEDSSIYLCSVVGVAGIGETQYFGPGTRLLVL.

The V call is TRBV3-1, the J call TRBJ1-2; D gene uncertain. The V end was cut by 1 base, the J end by 7 bases, with 7 bases between. Germline loops: CDR1 LGHDT, CDR2 YNNKEL (reference sequence). CDR3 size: 12 residues. DNA for the CDR3: TGTGCCAGCAGCCAAGCCTCCTCTGGCTACACCTTC. It is translated as CASSQASSGYTF. Together with reference TRBV3-1 and TRBJ1-2, the CDR3 gives the full variable domain: DTAVSQTPKYLVTQMGNDKSIKCEQNLGHDTMYWYKQDSKKFLKIMFSYNNKELIINETVPNRFSPKSPDKAHLNLHINSLELGDSAVYFCASSQASSGYTFGSGTRLTVV.

Ten or more counts support this clonotype. This chain connects TRBV6-6 to TRBJ2-3; D is ambiguous. V was trimmed by 2 bases and J by 2 bases, leaving 14 bases between them. CDR1 and CDR2 (germline): MNHNY, SVGAGI (reference sequence). The length of the CDR3 is 16 residues. The CDR3 nucleotides read TGTGCCAGCAGTTACGGGTTAGTTGGAAACACAGATACGCAGTATTTT. It codes for CASSYGLVGNTDTQYF.

This clonotype was found many times. The rearrangement joins TRBV28 to TRBJ1-2; 8 bases align to TRBD1. This CDR3 contains 14 residues. The trim removed 6 bases at V and 4 bases at J, leaving 7 bases unmatched. Germline V lookup: CDR1 MDHEN, CDR2 SYDVKM. The CDR3 here is CASSFPDRAYGYTF. In nucleotides, the CDR3 is TGTGCCAGCAGCTTCCCGGACAGGGCCTATGGCTACACCTTC.

This clonotype was recorded a few times. This sequence joins TRBV9 and TRBJ2-4, with D maybe TRBD2 (6 bases). Germline V gene sequence: CDR1 SGDLS, CDR2 YYNGEE. This CDR3 contains 18 residues. The ends were cut back, 0 bases at V and 3 bases at J, with 19 bases in the middle. The CDR3 bases are TGTGCCAGCAGCGTAGGACCCGCCTACTCCGGGGGCAAAAACATTCAGTACTTC. Protein product: CASSVGPAYSGGKNIQYF.

A word on this clonotype: At one boundary the junction diverges from the germline segment, which might be a read error. This chain connects TRBV4-1 to TRBJ2-7; perhaps D is TRBD1 or TRBD2 (5 bases each). This CDR3 has 16 amino acids. Per the germline V gene, CDR1 is MGHRA and CDR2 is YSYEKL. Here the CDR3 DNA reads TGCCCCAGCACCCACGGGATCTTGGGGCAGGCCTACGAGCAGTACTTC. Translating gives CPSTHGILGQAYEQYF.

The J gene is TRBJ2-2, the V gene TRBV19; D is possibly TRBD2 (6 bases). Trimming cost V 6 bases and J 6 bases, with 14 bases left between them. Looked up from germline, CDR1 is LNHDA and CDR2 is SQIVND (reference sequence). There are 14 residues in the CDR3. Here the CDR3 reads CASRGRLVPGELFF. The CDR3 DNA reads as TGTGCCAGTAGAGGGAGACTAGTCCCCGGGGAGCTGTTTTTT.

This clonotype has a count of ten or more. V usage is TRBV2 and J usage is TRBJ2-2; D ambiguous. The CDR3 loop spans 12 amino acids. Trimming pared 6 bases from V and 3 bases from J, leaving 5 bases between. The germline CDR1 and CDR2 sequences are SNHLY and FYNNEI. CDR3 region: CASSLDTGELFF. As DNA, the CDR3 is TGTGCCAGCAGCTTGGACACCGGGGAGCTGTTTTTT.